This T cell receptor beta chain is from a study of blood T cell repertoires in COVID-19. Study details: T cells, B-cell-depleted T cells, or PBMCs provided the cDNA or gDNA that served as material.

Data came from immunoSEQ multiplex PCR; TCRdb stores just in-frame clones and leaves some out. The sample lists hundreds of thousands of clones; more than 75% were seen once. With V trimmed by 3 bases and J by 0 bases, 5 bases remained unmatched. The germline V gene has CDR1 SGHNT and CDR2 YYREEE (reference sequence). The CDR3 is 16 residues long. This receptor was taken from a man between 65 and 80 years old with acute or convalescent COVID-19. V and J are TRBV5-4 and TRBJ1-3, with 8 bases aligning to TRBD1. The sequenced sample consisted of peripheral blood. The DNA for the CDR3 is TGTGCCAGCAGCTCAAAACAGGGGGGCTCTGGAAACACCATATATTTT. Amino acids: CASSSKQGGSGNTIYF.